This record looks at one T cell receptor (beta chain) sequence and its context. V was trimmed by 0 bases and J by 4 bases, leaving 4 bases between them. The germline V gene encodes CDR1 MNHEY and CDR2 SVGEGT. This CDR3 has 14 amino acids. Researchers made TCR beta libraries by using iRepertoire HTBI primers and running Arm-PCR on CDR3 regions. TCRdb redid the calling of the multiplex PCR reads with MiXCR, one entry per CDR3 protein. The sample contains hundreds of thousands of distinct CDR3 sequences, around 15% of which appear only once. This sample is drawn from a study of regulatory T cells in long-lasting Graves disease. The time point is: newly diagnosed GD, antithyroid drugs for less than 3 months. PBMC-extracted RNA yielded the TCR library. This sample was also put to use in a study of T cells in Graves' hyperthyroidism and ophthalmopathy.

The sequencing here drew on peripheral blood mononuclear cells (PBMCs), taken at new diagnosis, from a patient treated with antithyroid drugs. The chain joins TRBV6-2 or TRBV6-3 to TRBJ1-6; no clear D. The receptor was derived from a woman in her 30s with Graves disease. The CDR3 reads CASSYSTYNSPLHF. The DNA for the CDR3 is TGTGCCAGCAGTTACTCCACGTATAATTCACCCCTCCACTTT.